This TCR beta chain was observed in a study of T cells in Graves' hyperthyroidism and ophthalmopathy (dated by TCRdb to between 2018 and 2021). For context, the study as a whole: Peripheral blood was collected at initial diagnosis, before any treatment. For training and testing, the 100 or so patients in the discovery cohort were randomly divided in a 7:3 ratio. In addition, the study compared T-cell repertoires in thyroid tissue and in blood from about 6 Graves' hyperthyroidism patients. Whether ophthalmopathy could be predicted prospectively was tested in an independent validation cohort made up of fewer than 20 hyperthyroidism patients plus 17 patients who later progressed to ophthalmopathy. To identify TCR V-J signatures that set the groups apart, the researchers used a discovery cohort of 100 patients, made up of under 45 with Graves' ophthalmopathy and 55 to 65 with stable Graves' hyperthyroidism. The paper reports TCR Vbeta CDR3 sequencing of roughly 140 peripheral blood samples: approximately 43 ophthalmopathy, under 80 hyperthyroidism and approximately 17 progressor patients. After blood sampling, hyperthyroidism patients were treated with methimazole at a starting dose of 30 mg daily, and ophthalmopathy patients were treated with high-dose intravenous methylprednisolone.

Hyperthyroidism patients were newly diagnosed, had a disease duration of under 2 months, and were aged 18 to 65 years. Patients with uncontrolled infections, other autoimmune diseases, pregnancy or lactation were excluded. Diagnoses relied on clinical symptoms, serum thyroxine and TRAb, thyroid ultrasound and orbital computed tomography. Blood from progressor patients was drawn when they were first diagnosed with hyperthyroidism, before any ophthalmopathy symptoms appeared. PBMCs were isolated from approximately 10 ml of fresh peripheral blood by Ficoll-Paque density gradient centrifugation. Progressor patients were initially diagnosed with Graves' hyperthyroidism and developed ophthalmopathy during follow-up. Total RNA was extracted using Trizol reagent, and RNA quality was assessed on an Agilent 2100 Bioanalyzer. The TCR beta CDR3 regions were amplified from RNA transcripts. The first round of RT-PCR for the TCR CDR3 was performed with the HTBI primer set and the Qiagen OneStep RT-PCR kit. Libraries were constructed in a second round of multiplex PCR, after which size selection and purification were performed. Paired-end sequencing of the libraries was performed with 100 bp reads on an Illumina HiSeq2000. As for how the authors treated the data: SOAPnuke was used to process the raw data, throwing out any read that contained adapters or uncalled bases, had a mean Phred below 15, or lacked an exact constant-primer or identifier match. High-quality paired reads were merged using COPE v1.2.5, and each unique nucleotide sequence was defined as a clonotype. MiTCR v1.1 was used to align clonotypes to the IMGT TRBV, TRBD and TRBJ reference segments. Analysis was restricted to V-J combinations with a frequency above 0.0001, which covered roughly 99% of repertoires. The TCS score was defined as F50 (clonal expansion) divided by E x V (chaos), with BLOSUM62-based TCRdist calculated between CDR3 peptides within each V-J. Welch's t-statistics and random forest reduced some 510 V-J features to 13, which were used in a naive Bayes classifier (R e1071). TCRdb reprocessing: public reads trimmed at Q25 with fastp, clones called with MiXCR, in-frame beta chains kept. Under each unique CDR3 protein, matching rows form one entry showing the most common genes and DNA. TCRdb, rather than the study authors, made the V and J calls. The sample profile shows about 160,000 distinct CDR3 sequences; over 8% of them were found once. The ten biggest clones cover roughly a fifth of the sample.

This clonotype was seen repeatedly, ten times or more. Its antigen is still unknown. No base-level quality is on record; no much larger clone is a single base apart. Overall study results and their limits: In cross-validation, a model built on a 13 V-J signature told ophthalmopathy apart from stable hyperthyroidism with less than 90% sensitivity and roughly 82% specificity, and in testing the same model reached 80%/75%. Most expanded thyroid clonotypes (frequency above 0.001) were also found in blood, which suggests that blood repertoires may mirror thyroid immune responses. During validation, the model predicted progression to ophthalmopathy a median of approximately 7 months ahead of onset, with more than 60% sensitivity and more than 72% specificity. No statistical method was used to fix the sample size in advance, and group allocation was not hidden from the investigators.

The CDR3 numbers 13 residues from cysteine through phenylalanine. The DNA shown is the 39-base CDR3, in frame from base 1. V is pared back by 5 bases and J by 0 bases, with 5 bases lying between the germline termini. CDR1 and CDR2 are drawn from the germline V gene (reference sequence): SGHAT, FQDESV. Sequencing was done on a sample of blood. This clonotype was obtained from a woman aged 18-29 years with Graves' hyperthyroidism that later progressed to Graves' ophthalmopathy. The receptor chain draws on TRBV11-1 and TRBJ1-5; no D segment can be confidently identified. For the CDR3, the sequence is CASSRDSNQPQHF. The nucleotide sequence is given as TGTGCCAGCAGCCGAGATAGCAATCAGCCCCAGCATTTT.